These 2 T cell receptor beta chains share one sample of origin, sequenced in a study of Ad26.COV2.S vaccination and SARS-CoV-2 variants. Some clones are missing from TCRdb's copy, which holds only in-frame ones; the method was immunoSEQ multiplex PCR. The sample includes some 340,000 clones, around 84% of them seen just once. Treatment indicated: 19 received Ad26.COV2.S at low or high dose, single or two shots; roughly five received placebo; per-sample allocation not given. Specimen acquisition occurred on day 63 following the initial vaccine or placebo injection. The input for sequencing was peripheral blood, taken in a trial of Ad26.COV2.S vaccine versus placebo. These receptors were collected from a person between 18 and 59 years old who received the Ad26.COV2.S COVID-19 vaccine or a placebo.

The rearrangement joins TRBV30 to TRBJ1-2; a weak D match, TRBD1 (5 bases). V was pared by 1 base and J by 6 bases, with 12 bases between. Germline V CDR1 and CDR2: GTSNPN, SVGIG (reference sequence). The CDR3 has 13 amino acids. Written as DNA, the CDR3 is TGTGCCTGGAGTGAGGGGCAATGGGATGGCTACACCTTC. It translates to CAWSEGQWDGYTF.

This chain links TRBV5-1 with TRBJ2-3; no firm D call. CDR3 length equals 13 residues. CDR1 SGHRS and CDR2 YFSETQ come from the germline V gene. The V gene lost 4 bases and the J gene lost 2 bases, with 8 bases spanning the gap. The CDR3 DNA follows: TGCGCCAGCAGCGTATCCCCCACAGATACGCAGTATTTT. The encoded protein is CASSVSPTDTQYF.